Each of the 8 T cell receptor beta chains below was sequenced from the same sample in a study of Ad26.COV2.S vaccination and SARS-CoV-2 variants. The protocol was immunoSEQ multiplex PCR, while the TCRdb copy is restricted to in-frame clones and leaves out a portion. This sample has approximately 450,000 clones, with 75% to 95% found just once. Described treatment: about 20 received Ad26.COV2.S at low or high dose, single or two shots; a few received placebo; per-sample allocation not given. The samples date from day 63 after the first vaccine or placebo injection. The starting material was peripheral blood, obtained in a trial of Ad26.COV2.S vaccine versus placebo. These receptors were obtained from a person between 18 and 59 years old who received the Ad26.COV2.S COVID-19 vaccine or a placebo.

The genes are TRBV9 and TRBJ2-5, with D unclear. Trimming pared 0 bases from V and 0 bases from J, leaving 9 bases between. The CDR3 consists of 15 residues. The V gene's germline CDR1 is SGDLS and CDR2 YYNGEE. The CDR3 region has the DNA TGTGCCAGCAGCGTAGGGCGGAGCCACCAAGAGACCCAGTACTTC. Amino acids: CASSVGRSHQETQYF. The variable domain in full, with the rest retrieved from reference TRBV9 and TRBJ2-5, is DSGVTQTPKHLITATGQRVTLRCSPRSGDLSVYWYQQSLDQGLQFLIQYYNGEERAKGNILERFSAQQFPDLHSELNLSSLELGDSALYFCASSVGRSHQETQYFGPGTRLLVL.

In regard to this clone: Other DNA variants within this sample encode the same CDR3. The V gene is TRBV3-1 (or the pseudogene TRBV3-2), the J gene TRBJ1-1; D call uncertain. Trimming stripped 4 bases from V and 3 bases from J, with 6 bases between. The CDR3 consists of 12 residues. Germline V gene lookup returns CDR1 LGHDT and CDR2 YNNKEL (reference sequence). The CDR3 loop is CASSRGDTEAFF. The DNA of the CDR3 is TGTGCCAGCAGCCGCGGGGACACTGAAGCTTTCTTT.

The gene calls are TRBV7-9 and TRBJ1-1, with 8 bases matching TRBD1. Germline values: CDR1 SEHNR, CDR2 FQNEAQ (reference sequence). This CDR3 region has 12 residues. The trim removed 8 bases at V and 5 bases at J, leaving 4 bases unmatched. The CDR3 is CASGTGLTEAFF. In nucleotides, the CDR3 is TGTGCCAGCGGGACAGGTCTTACTGAAGCTTTCTTT. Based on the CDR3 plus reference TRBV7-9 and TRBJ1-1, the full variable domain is DTGVSQNPRHKITKRGQNVTFRCDPISEHNRLYWYRQTLGQGPEFLTYFQNEAQLEKSRLLSDRFSAERPKGSFSTLEIQRTEQGDSAMYLCASGTGLTEAFFGQGTRLTVV.

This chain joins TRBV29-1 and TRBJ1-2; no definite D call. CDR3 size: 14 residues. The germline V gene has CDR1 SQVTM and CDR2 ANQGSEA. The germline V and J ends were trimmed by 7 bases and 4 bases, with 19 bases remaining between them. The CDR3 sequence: CSARQTGGSYGYTF. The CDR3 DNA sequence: TGCAGCGCACGACAAACGGGAGGGAGCTATGGCTACACCTTC.

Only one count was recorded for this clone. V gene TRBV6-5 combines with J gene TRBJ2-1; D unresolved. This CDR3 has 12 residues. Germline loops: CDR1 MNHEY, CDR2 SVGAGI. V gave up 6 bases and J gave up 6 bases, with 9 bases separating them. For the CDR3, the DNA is TGTGCCAGCAGGAGGCTACCCAATGAGCAGTTCTTC. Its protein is CASRRLPNEQFF.

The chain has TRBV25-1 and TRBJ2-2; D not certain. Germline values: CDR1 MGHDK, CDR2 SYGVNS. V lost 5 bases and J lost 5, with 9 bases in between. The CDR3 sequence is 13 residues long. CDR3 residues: CASSSGPTGELFF. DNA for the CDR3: TGTGCCAGCAGTTCCGGACCGACCGGGGAGCTGTTTTTT.

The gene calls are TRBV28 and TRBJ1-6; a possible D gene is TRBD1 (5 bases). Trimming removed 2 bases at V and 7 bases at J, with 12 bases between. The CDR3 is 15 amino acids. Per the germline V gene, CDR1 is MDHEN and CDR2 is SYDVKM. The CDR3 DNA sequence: TGTGCCAGCAGTTTAGCGGGACTCGCAAATTCACCCCTCCACTTT. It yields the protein CASSLAGLANSPLHF.

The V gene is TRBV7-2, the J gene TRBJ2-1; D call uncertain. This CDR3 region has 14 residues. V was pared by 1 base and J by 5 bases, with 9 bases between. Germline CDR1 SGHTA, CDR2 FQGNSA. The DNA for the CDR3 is TGTGCCAGCAGCTTAGAGGTCCAAAACAATGAGCAGTTCTTC. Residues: CASSLEVQNNEQFF.